The 6 T cell receptor beta chains listed next were all sequenced from one sample in a study of control samples from healthy donors and cancer patients. Sequencing was performed with immunoSEQ multiplex PCR; in TCRdb, only in-frame clones are kept and a portion is missing. Of 120,000 to 150,000 clones in the sample, 75% to 95% were seen once. The sequencing sample was made of blood. Every receptor here comes from a man between 18 and 29 years old in good health.

This rearrangement joins TRBV10-3 to TRBJ1-2; no definite D call. CDR3 length: 14 residues. CDR1 is ENHRY and CDR2 is SYGVKD in the germline V gene. Trimming removed 8 bases from V and 2 bases from J, with 15 bases in between. The CDR3, as DNA: TGTGCCATCCAGACCCACCCGTCGAACTATGGCTACACCTTC. This encodes CAIQTHPSNYGYTF.

The CDR3 spells CSASVGSNEKLFF. For the CDR3, the DNA is TGCAGTGCTAGTGTAGGGTCTAATGAAAAACTGTTTTTT. The rearrangement joins TRBV20-1 to TRBJ1-4, with unresolved D. The CDR3 loop spans 13 amino acids. Looked up from germline, CDR1 is DFQATT and CDR2 is SNEGSKA (reference sequence). V was cut by 3 bases and J by 3 bases, with 8 bases left in between.

The chain uses TRBV9 and TRBJ2-2; 10 bases fit TRBD2. Germline V gives CDR1 SGDLS, CDR2 YYNGEE. CDR3 length: 16 amino acids. V was clipped by 4 bases and J by 5 bases; unmatched bases: 8. CDR3 bases: TGTGCCAGCAGCCCCCGGAGCGGGGGGGCAACCGGGGAGCTGTTTTTT. It translates to CASSPRSGGATGELFF.

The V call is TRBV30, the J call TRBJ2-2, with no clear D. CDR1 and CDR2 from the germline V gene are GTSNPN and SVGIG (reference sequence). The CDR3 is made up of 13 amino acids. Trimming pared 0 bases from V and 2 bases from J, leaving 4 bases between. This CDR3 reads CAWSVRNTGELFF. The DNA of the CDR3 is TGTGCCTGGAGTGTACGAAACACCGGGGAGCTGTTTTTT.

The chain carries TRBV18 and TRBJ1-3; TRBD1 is a possible D gene (5 bases). Germline CDR1 KGHSH, CDR2 LQKENI. This CDR3 has 13 amino acids. The V end lost 3 bases, the J end lost 8 bases, and 11 bases lay between the germline ends. CDR3 loop: CASSPDIIDTIYF. The CDR3 DNA is TGTGCCAGCTCACCGGACATCATCGACACCATATATTTT.

CDR3 sequence (DNA): TGTGCCAGCAGCTTGAGGTGGTTTGGAGGCAGGGTCCACGAGCAGTACTTC. Protein product: CASSLRWFGGRVHEQYF. The chain couples TRBV5-5 to TRBJ2-7; D is tentatively TRBD1 or TRBD2 (5 bases each). V was shortened by 1 base and J by 5 bases, with 22 bases between the two germline ends. Germline V gene data show CDR1 as SGHKS and CDR2 as YYEKEE (reference sequence). There are 17 residues in the CDR3.